This T cell receptor (beta chain) was documented in a study of vaccination effects on CD4 cells after COVID-19. The V and J ends lost 4 bases and 5 bases, in that order; junction bases with no gene match: 12. This CDR3 region has 16 residues. Germline V CDR1 and CDR2: SGHRS, YFSETQ. Note on this clone: No antigen is known for it.

Sequenced by immunoSEQ multiplex PCR; TCRdb stores in-frame clones only, minus some. The table includes tens of thousands of clones, approximately 79% detected once. The culture ran for nine to eleven days, and then CD4+ T cells were isolated. All study participants received two doses of BNT162b2 or mRNA-1273 vaccine. The receptor comes from a human donor who received a COVID-19 vaccine. Sequencing was performed on CD4+ T cells from PBMCs cultured without peptide, taken after COVID-19 vaccination. The V call is TRBV5-1, the J call TRBJ2-3, with TRBD2 matching over 8 bases. The CDR3 DNA sequence: TGCGCCAGCAGCCGGACCGGCGGGGGGATGGGAGATACGCAGTATTTT. Translation gives CASSRTGGGMGDTQYF. The variable domain in full, completed from reference TRBV5-1 and TRBJ2-3, reads KAGVTQTPRYLIKTRGQQVTLSCSPISGHRSVSWYQQTPGQGLQFLFEYFSETQRNKGNFPGRFSGRQFSNSRSEMNVSTLELGDSALYLCASSRTGGGMGDTQYFGPGTRLTVL.